The 6 T cell receptor beta chains below all came from one sample that was sequenced in a study of T cells in Graves' hyperthyroidism and ophthalmopathy. RNA transcripts yielded amplified TCR beta CDR3 regions. RT-PCR in the first round (using the HTBI primer set) targeted the TCR CDR3. Each CDR3 protein gets one entry after TCRdb re-called the multiplex PCR reads with MiXCR. The table shows about 260,000 distinct CDR3 sequences, with about 16% occurring only once. The specimen sequenced was blood. These receptors originate from a woman in her late teens or twenties with Graves' ophthalmopathy.

This clonotype was recorded many times. The chain carries TRBV20-1 and TRBJ2-3; D possibly corresponds to TRBD2 (7 bases). The V gene lost 6 bases and the J gene lost 0 bases, with 13 bases spanning the gap. The germline CDR1 and CDR2 sequences are DFQATT and SNEGSKA (reference sequence). The CDR3 is 14 residues long. CDR3 residues: CSARRGPSTDTQYF. CDR3 DNA sequence: TGCAGTGCGCGGCGGGGGCCTAGCACAGATACGCAGTATTTT.

The chain combines TRBV4-2 with TRBJ2-7, with 8 nucleotides matching TRBD1. The CDR3 has 13 residues. The germline V gene has CDR1 LGHNA and CDR2 YNFKEQ. V was pared by 7 bases and J by 3 bases, with 5 bases of the junction left unmatched. The CDR3: CASTQGGGYEQYF. The CDR3 DNA is TGTGCCAGCACACAGGGGGGAGGCTACGAGCAGTACTTC.

This clonotype was found once. The junction departs from germline at one end; a sequencing error may be responsible. V gene TRBV5-1 combines with J gene TRBJ1-1; D uncertain. Germline V lookup: CDR1 SGHRS, CDR2 YFSETQ. The CDR3 runs to 15 residues. The CDR3 bases are TGTGCCAGCAGCTTGGTCTTCGGAAGGGACACTGAAGCTTTCTTT. Translated: CASSLVFGRDTEAFF.

This clonotype was recorded at least ten times. The gene calls are TRBV7-9 and TRBJ1-2; D possibly corresponds to TRBD1 (6 bases). Trimming left V 5 bases short and J 4 bases short, with 14 bases between. The CDR3 extends over 14 amino acids. Germline loops: CDR1 SEHNR, CDR2 FQNEAQ (reference sequence). DNA for the CDR3: TGTGCCAGCAGCGGGGTCGGGACATTCTATGGCTACACCTTC. This translates into CASSGVGTFYGYTF.

In this sample, this clonotype turned up many times. V is TRBV20-1 and J is TRBJ1-1, with 11 bases that match TRBD1. The ends lost 0 bases at V and 4 bases at J; junction bases unmatched: 10. The CDR3 is 17 residues long. Germline CDR1 DFQATT, CDR2 SNEGSKA (reference sequence). The CDR3 DNA is TGCAGTGCTAGAGATAGGGACAGGGGGACCCGGGTCACTGAAGCTTTCTTT. This gives the protein CSARDRDRGTRVTEAFF.

This clonotype was counted ten times or more. The J gene is TRBJ2-3, the V gene TRBV2; D is unresolved. The CDR3 is 11 amino acids. V was clipped by 2 bases and J by 6 bases, with 3 bases between them. Germline V CDR1 and CDR2: SNHLY, FYNNEI. The CDR3 coding sequence is TGTGCCAGCAGTGAAAGGGATACGCAGTATTTT. Amino acids: CASSERDTQYF.